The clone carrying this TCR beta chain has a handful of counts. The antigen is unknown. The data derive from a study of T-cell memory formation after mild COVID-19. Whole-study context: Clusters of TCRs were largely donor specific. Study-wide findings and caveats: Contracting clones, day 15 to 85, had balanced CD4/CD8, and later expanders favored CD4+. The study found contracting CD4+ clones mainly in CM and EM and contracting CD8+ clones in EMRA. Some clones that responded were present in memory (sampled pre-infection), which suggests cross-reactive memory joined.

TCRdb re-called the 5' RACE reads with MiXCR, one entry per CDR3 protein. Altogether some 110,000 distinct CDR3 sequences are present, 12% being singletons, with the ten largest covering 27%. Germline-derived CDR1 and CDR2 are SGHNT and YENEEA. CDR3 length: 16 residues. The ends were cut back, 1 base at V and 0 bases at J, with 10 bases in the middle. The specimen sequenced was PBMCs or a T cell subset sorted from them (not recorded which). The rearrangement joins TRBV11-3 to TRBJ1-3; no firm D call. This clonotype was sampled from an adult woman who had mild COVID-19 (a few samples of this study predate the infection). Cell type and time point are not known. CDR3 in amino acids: CASSLARRLSGNTIYF. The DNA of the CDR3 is TGTGCCAGCAGCTTAGCTCGGCGACTCTCTGGAAACACCATATATTTT.